The 27 T cell receptor beta chains presented below share a single source sample, sequenced in a study of T cells after yellow fever vaccination. Each CDR3 protein gets one entry after TCRdb re-called the 5' RACE reads with MiXCR. The data show under 55,000 distinct CDR3 sequences, 6.5% to 8.5% seen once. Material: CD8+ T cells not binding an NS4B(214-222) dextramer, sorted from PBMCs, obtained 45 days after the yellow fever booster vaccination. Source of these receptors: a young man who received the YFV17D yellow fever vaccine.

This clonotype was seen at least ten times. The chain uses TRBV6-5 and TRBJ2-7; the D is unclear. V was pared by 0 bases and J by 3 bases, with 15 bases between. CDR1 MNHEY and CDR2 SVGAGI come from the germline V gene. The CDR3 contains 16 residues. The CDR3 is CASSYSPTDGYYEQYF. Written as DNA, the CDR3 is TGTGCCAGCAGTTACTCGCCGACGGACGGATACTACGAGCAGTACTTC.

This clonotype showed up just once. A read error may explain this, as a much larger clone is one base away. The chain recombines TRBV24-1 with TRBJ2-1, with D unresolved. Germline V lookup: CDR1 KGHDR, CDR2 SFDVKD. Trimming took off 11 bases at V and 4 bases at J, with 8 bases between the two ends. The CDR3 is made up of 11 amino acids. CDR3 residues: CANGPYNEQFF. The CDR3 DNA follows: TGTGCCAACGGACCGTACAATGAGCAGTTCTTC.

This clonotype has a count of ten or more. V gene TRBV12-3 or TRBV12-4 combines with J gene TRBJ1-2; 7 positions agree with TRBD1. With 7 bases clipped from V and 4 bases from J, the junction kept 6 bases outside the gene matches. This CDR3 contains 13 residues. As DNA, the CDR3 is TGTGCCAGCACGCAGACAGGGACCTATGGCTACACCTTC. Protein: CASTQTGTYGYTF.

This clonotype was detected many times. The chain has TRBV4-3 and TRBJ2-7; perhaps TRBD2 as D (5 bases). Germline CDR1 is LGHNA and CDR2 is YSLEER. The CDR3 is 19 residues long. V lost 1 base and J 3 bases, leaving 25 bases between the germline ends. The CDR3 loop reads CASSQGFWLSEAAVYEQYF. The DNA for the CDR3 is TGCGCCAGCAGCCAAGGGTTCTGGCTTTCGGAGGCTGCAGTCTACGAGCAGTACTTC.

This clonotype has only a few counts. The chain couples TRBV29-1 to TRBJ2-3; D unclear. CDR3 length equals 14 residues. V was shortened by 3 bases and J by 4 bases, with 14 bases between the two germline ends. Germline V gene data show CDR1 as SQVTM and CDR2 as ANQGSEA. The CDR3 loop reads CSVDAEGRADTQYF. The CDR3 nucleotides are TGCAGCGTTGATGCAGAAGGTCGAGCAGATACGCAGTATTTT.

This clonotype has a count of ten or more. The chain has TRBV25-1 and TRBJ2-5, with D uncertain. The CDR3 consists of 12 residues. CDR1 is MGHDK and CDR2 is SYGVNS in the germline V gene. Trimming took 5 bases from V and 4 from J, leaving 8 bases between them. The CDR3 loop reads CASSWTAETQYF. DNA for the CDR3: TGTGCCAGCAGTTGGACGGCAGAGACCCAGTACTTC.

This clonotype occurred many times. J is TRBJ2-1 and V is TRBV20-1; possibly TRBD1 or TRBD2 for D (7 bases each). Per germline, CDR1 DFQATT and CDR2 SNEGSKA (reference sequence). The CDR3 consists of 13 residues. V lost 5 bases and J 6 bases, leaving 14 bases between the germline ends. The CDR3 nucleotides read TGCAGTGCTGAGCGGGACAGCGCCAATGAGCAGTTCTTC. It translates to CSAERDSANEQFF.

The sample holds many counts of this clonotype. The rearrangement links TRBV20-1 to TRBJ2-5; TRBD1 aligns across 10 bases. Trimming at V came to 0 bases and at J to 3 bases, leaving 4 bases not matched to a gene. Germline-derived CDR1 and CDR2 are DFQATT and SNEGSKA (reference sequence). CDR3 length equals 15 residues. Here the CDR3 DNA reads TGCAGTGCTAGAGAGGGGGACAGGGGAAAAGAGACCCAGTACTTC. It encodes CSAREGDRGKETQYF.

This sequence joins TRBV15 and TRBJ1-1; possibly TRBD1 for D (6 bases). Germline V gene sequence: CDR1 LNHNV, CDR2 YYDKDF (reference sequence). The length of the CDR3 is 16 residues. V was pared by 0 bases and J by 10 bases, with 21 bases between. Written as DNA, the CDR3 is TGTGCCACCAGCAGAGATCGTTTGTCCGTTAAGGGGGTAGCTTTCTTT. Amino acids: CATSRDRLSVKGVAFF.

The genes are TRBV5-6 and TRBJ2-7, with 10 bases matching TRBD2. From germline, CDR1 is SGHDT and CDR2 YYEEEE. J lost 3 bases, V lost 4 bases, and 7 bases had no gene match. This CDR3 is 15 amino acids long. CDR3 DNA: TGTGCCAGCAGCAAAGAGCGGGAGGGCCTCTACGAGCAGTACTTC. Amino acid sequence: CASSKEREGLYEQYF.

A word on this clonotype: A read error may be the cause here, since a much bigger clone is one base away. The chain combines TRBV3-1 with TRBJ2-1; D is uncertain. V was trimmed by 5 bases and J by 6 bases, leaving 14 bases between them. Germline assignment: CDR1 LGHDT and CDR2 YNNKEL (reference sequence). CDR3 length: 14 amino acids. The CDR3 sequence is CASSINGISNEQFF. CDR3 sequence (DNA): TGTGCCAGCAGCATCAATGGCATTAGCAATGAGCAGTTCTTC.

V usage is TRBV5-2 and J usage is TRBJ1-5; the table calls TRBD1, which could not be checked here. TRBV5-2 is shown as a pseudogene. The CDR3 runs to 13 residues. The CDR3 coding sequence is TGTGCCATGGGCCTGGGGGGGAATCAGCCCCAGCATTTT. It translates to CAMGLGGNQPQHF.

This clonotype has at least ten counts. This chain uses TRBV29-1 with TRBJ1-6, with unresolved D. The CDR3 loop spans 13 amino acids. The V end lost 4 bases, the J end lost 7 bases, and 11 bases lay between the germline ends. Per the germline V gene, CDR1 is SQVTM and CDR2 is ANQGSEA. CDR3 sequence reads: CSVGDGHNSPLHF. CDR3 sequence (DNA): TGCAGCGTTGGGGATGGGCACAATTCACCCCTCCACTTT.

This clonotype was counted once. The V and J genes are TRBV5-1 and TRBJ2-3; D perhaps matches TRBD2 (6 bases). The germline CDR1 and CDR2 sequences are SGHRS and YFSETQ. The length of the CDR3 is 14 residues. CDR3 amino acids: CHRGGGAPKSDQYF. CDR3 sequence (DNA): TGCCATCGCGGCGGAGGGGCCCCCAAATCGGATCAGTATTTT.

This clonotype occurred many times. The chain combines TRBV10-3 with TRBJ2-7; the D is unclear. This CDR3 is 13 amino acids long. From germline, CDR1 is ENHRY and CDR2 SYGVKD. V was pared by 3 bases and J by 3 bases, with 9 bases between. The CDR3 bases are TGTGCCATCAGTGATATGTTTAGCTACGAGCAGTACTTC. It is translated as CAISDMFSYEQYF.

This clonotype was picked up many times. The gene calls are TRBV3-1 and TRBJ2-1; 13 positions agree with TRBD2. Germline V gene sequence: CDR1 LGHDT, CDR2 YNNKEL (reference sequence). The CDR3 consists of 17 residues. The junction had 4 bases not matched to a gene; V was cut back by 0 bases and J by 5 bases. CDR3: CASSQDGGTSGDNEQFF. The CDR3, as DNA: TGTGCCAGCAGCCAAGATGGAGGGACTAGCGGGGACAATGAGCAGTTCTTC.

This clonotype was seen at least ten times. The chain uses TRBV29-1 and TRBJ2-1; 9 nucleotides align to TRBD1. CDR1 and CDR2 from the germline V gene are SQVTM and ANQGSEA. The CDR3 covers 14 residues. V shed 5 bases and J 9 bases; nucleotides not matched to a gene: 11. CDR3 protein: CSVQQGALGIEQFF. DNA of the CDR3: TGCAGCGTTCAACAGGGGGCGCTTGGTATTGAGCAGTTCTTC.

This clonotype was seen ten or more times. The rearrangement links TRBV7-6 to TRBJ1-1; 10 bases fit TRBD1. The ends lost 5 bases at V and 4 bases at J; junction bases unmatched: 1. The CDR3 extends over 13 amino acids. The germline V gene encodes CDR1 SGHVS and CDR2 FNYEAQ. The CDR3 protein is CASSRQGATEAFF. CDR3 coding DNA: TGTGCCAGCAGCAGACAGGGGGCCACTGAAGCTTTCTTT.

At least ten counts were recorded for this clonotype. J is TRBJ2-3 and V is TRBV30; 10 nucleotides match TRBD2. The CDR3 sequence is 16 residues long. The germline V gene has CDR1 GTSNPN and CDR2 SVGIG (reference sequence). Trimming removed 0 bases from V and 2 bases from J; junction bases left unmatched: 5. CDR3 sequence: CAWSVKAGGITDTQYF. The CDR3, as DNA: TGTGCCTGGAGTGTTAAAGCGGGAGGGATCACAGATACGCAGTATTTT.

This clonotype was seen repeatedly, ten times or more. This chain links TRBV29-1 with TRBJ2-1; D unclear. There are 8 residues in the CDR3. Germline V lookup: CDR1 SQVTM, CDR2 ANQGSEA. V lost 3 bases to trimming and J lost 9 bases, with 0 bases between them. The CDR3 loop reads CSVDEQFF. CDR3 bases: TGCAGCGTTGATGAGCAGTTCTTC.

This clonotype showed up many times. The V gene is TRBV20-1, the J gene TRBJ2-1, with 9 nucleotides matching TRBD1. This CDR3 region has 15 residues. J gave up 4 bases and V 5 bases, and 9 bases lay outside the gene matches. CDR1 is DFQATT, CDR2 SNEGSKA, per germline (reference sequence). The CDR3 bases are TGCAGTGCTCCTCTTACAGGGGGCTTATACAATGAGCAGTTCTTC. This encodes CSAPLTGGLYNEQFF.

This clonotype was picked up many times. V usage is TRBV25-1 and J usage is TRBJ2-4, with D possibly being TRBD1 (5 bases). This CDR3 is 13 amino acids long. With 3 bases removed from V and 11 bases from J, the gap between germline ends came to 14 bases. Germline lookup yields CDR1 MGHDK and CDR2 SYGVNS. The CDR3 loop is CASSEKGWVLQYF. DNA of the CDR3: TGTGCCAGCAGTGAGAAGGGGTGGGTCCTTCAGTACTTC. The full variable domain, in which reference TRBV25-1 and TRBJ2-4 provide the parts outside the CDR3, is EADIYQTPRYLVIGTGKKITLECSQTMGHDKMYWYQQDPGMELHLIHYSYGVNSTEKGDLSSESTVSRIRTEHFPLTLESARPSHTSQYLCASSEKGWVLQYFGAGTRLSVL.

This clonotype was observed many times. For the CDR3, the DNA is TGTGCCAGCAGCCCGGGAGGGTTGATTTACAATGAGCAGTTCTTC. Its translation: CASSPGGLIYNEQFF. The rearrangement uses TRBV12-3 or TRBV12-4 and TRBJ2-1; 8 bases align to TRBD2. The CDR3 sequence is 15 residues long. V dropped 6 bases and J dropped 4; count of bases not matched to a gene: 8.

The chain joins TRBV20-1 to TRBJ1-1; no reliable D call. Germline V gene data show CDR1 as DFQATT and CDR2 as SNEGSKA (reference sequence). CDR3 length equals 15 residues. The V and J ends lost 5 bases and 1 base respectively, with 17 bases between them. CDR3 amino acids: CSAPDPMGGNTEAFF. Written as DNA, the CDR3 is TGCAGTGCTCCCGATCCTATGGGAGGGAACACTGAAGCTTTCTTT.

The chain uses TRBV7-2 and TRBJ2-7; D is uncertain. The germline V and J ends were trimmed by 3 bases and 6 bases, with 12 bases remaining between them. CDR1 is SGHTA, CDR2 FQGNSA, per germline. The CDR3 has 13 amino acids. The CDR3 nucleotides are TGTGCCAGCAGCTTGCTGGGATCAGCCGAGCAGTACTTC. Its translation: CASSLLGSAEQYF. Using reference TRBV7-2 and TRBJ2-7 for the parts outside the CDR3, the full variable domain is GAGVSQSPSNKVTEKGKDVELRCDPISGHTALYWYRQSLGQGLEFLIYFQGNSAPDKSGLPSDRFSAERTGGSVSTLTIQRTQQEDSAVYLCASSLLGSAEQYFGPGTRLTVT.

The table lists this clonotype with many counts. This chain links TRBV19 with TRBJ2-5; D is perhaps TRBD1 or TRBD2 (6 bases each). This CDR3 contains 12 residues. The ends were cut back, 6 bases at V and 5 bases at J, with 10 bases in the middle. Germline-derived CDR1 and CDR2 are LNHDA and SQIVND (reference sequence). The CDR3 reads CASSGGWETQYF. CDR3 in DNA: TGTGCCAGTAGCGGGGGCTGGGAGACCCAGTACTTC.

At least ten counts were recorded for this clonotype. V and J are TRBV7-9 and TRBJ2-5; perhaps TRBD1 as D (6 bases). This CDR3 contains 14 residues. Germline V lookup: CDR1 SEHNR, CDR2 FQNEAQ (reference sequence). Trimming cost V 5 bases and J 2 bases, with 12 bases left between them. CDR3 protein: CASSPPGQQETQYF. The CDR3 coding sequence is TGTGCCAGCAGCCCTCCGGGACAACAAGAGACCCAGTACTTC. The full variable domain, completed using reference TRBV7-9 and TRBJ2-5, is DTGVSQNPRHKITKRGQNVTFRCDPISEHNRLYWYRQTLGQGPEFLTYFQNEAQLEKSRLLSDRFSAERPKGSFSTLEIQRTEQGDSAMYLCASSPPGQQETQYFGPGTRLLVL.